The clone carrying this T cell receptor (beta chain) was picked up many times. Its antigen is unknown. The entry originates in a study of molecular identifiers for immune sequencing clone quantification. Whole-study results and caveats: Highly expanded clone sizes could be underestimated by identical TCR molecules sharing a barcode.

Trimming cost V 3 bases and J 3 bases, with 18 bases left between them. The germline CDR1 and CDR2 sequences are SQVTM and ANQGSEA. CDR3 length equals 15 residues. Each CDR3 protein is one row after TCRdb ran MiXCR on the PCR reads. The sample carries fewer than 70,000 distinct CDR3 sequences, roughly 18% recorded once. The source is a human donor in good health. Some libraries in this study had Jurkat cell RNA spiked in. The sequencing input was naive CD8+ T cells from blood, with Jurkat cell RNA spiked in. Specified subset: FACS-sorted CD8+CD4-CCR7+CD45RA+ naive T cells. V and J are TRBV29-1 and TRBJ2-7, with a possible D match to TRBD2 (5 bases). The CDR3 protein is CSVENLGAESYEQYF. The CDR3 region has the DNA TGCAGCGTTGAGAACCTAGGAGCGGAGAGCTACGAGCAGTACTTC.